What follows is one T cell receptor beta chain and its context. Generated by immunoSEQ multiplex PCR, the TCRdb table keeps only in-frame clones and is missing some. The repertoire has fewer than 350,000 clones, around nine tenths of them found once; the top ten carry 1%. The sample belongs to a study of blood T cell repertoires in COVID-19. Study at large: From the United States, Italy and Spain came samples of acute and convalescent COVID-19.

CDR3 length: 15 residues. CDR1 is SEHNR, CDR2 FQNEAQ, per germline (reference sequence). The V segment lost 4 bases and the J segment 5 bases; nucleotides outside the gene matches: 10. The clonotype comes from a woman aged 25 to 39 who had been exposed to COVID-19. This chain connects TRBV7-9 to TRBJ2-7, with 8 bases matching TRBD2. Material for sequencing was PBMCs or T cells enriched from blood (not recorded which). The CDR3 region has the DNA TGTGCCAGCAGCTACGAAAGCGGGAGTGTCGACGAGCAGTACTTC. This sequence encodes CASSYESGSVDEQYF.